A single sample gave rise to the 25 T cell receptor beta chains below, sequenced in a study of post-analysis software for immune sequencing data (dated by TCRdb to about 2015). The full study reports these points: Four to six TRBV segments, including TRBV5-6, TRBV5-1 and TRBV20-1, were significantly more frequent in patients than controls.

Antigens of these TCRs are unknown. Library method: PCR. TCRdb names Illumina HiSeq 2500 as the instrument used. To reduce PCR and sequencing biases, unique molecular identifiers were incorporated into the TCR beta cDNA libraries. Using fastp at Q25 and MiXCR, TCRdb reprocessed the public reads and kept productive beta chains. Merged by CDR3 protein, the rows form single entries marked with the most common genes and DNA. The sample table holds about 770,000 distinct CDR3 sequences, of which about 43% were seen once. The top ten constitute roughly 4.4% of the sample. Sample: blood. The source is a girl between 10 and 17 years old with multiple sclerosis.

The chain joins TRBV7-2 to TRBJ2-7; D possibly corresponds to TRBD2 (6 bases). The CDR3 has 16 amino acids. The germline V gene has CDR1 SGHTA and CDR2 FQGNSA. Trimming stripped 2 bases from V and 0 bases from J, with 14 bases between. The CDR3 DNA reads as TGTGCCAGCAGCTTAAGGTGGGACTCTAGCTCCTACGAGCAGTACTTC. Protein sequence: CASSLRWDSSSYEQYF. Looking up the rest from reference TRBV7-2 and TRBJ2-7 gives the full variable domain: GAGVSQSPSNKVTEKGKDVELRCDPISGHTALYWYRQSLGQGLEFLIYFQGNSAPDKSGLPSDRFSAERTGGSVSTLTIQRTQQEDSAVYLCASSLRWDSSSYEQYFGPGTRLTVT.

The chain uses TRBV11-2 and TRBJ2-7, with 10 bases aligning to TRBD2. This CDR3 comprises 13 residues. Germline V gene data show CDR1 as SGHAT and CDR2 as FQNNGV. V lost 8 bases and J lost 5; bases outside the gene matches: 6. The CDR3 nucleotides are TGTGCCAGCCGACCTAGCGGGAGCAACGAGCAGTACTTC. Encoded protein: CASRPSGSNEQYF.

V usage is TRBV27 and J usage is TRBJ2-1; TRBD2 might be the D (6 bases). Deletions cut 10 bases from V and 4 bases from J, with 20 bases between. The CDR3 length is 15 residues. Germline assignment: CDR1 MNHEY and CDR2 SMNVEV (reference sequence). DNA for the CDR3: TGTGCCACCAAACGGAGTAGCGGCGGGTACAATGAGCAGTTCTTC. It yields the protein CATKRSSGGYNEQFF.

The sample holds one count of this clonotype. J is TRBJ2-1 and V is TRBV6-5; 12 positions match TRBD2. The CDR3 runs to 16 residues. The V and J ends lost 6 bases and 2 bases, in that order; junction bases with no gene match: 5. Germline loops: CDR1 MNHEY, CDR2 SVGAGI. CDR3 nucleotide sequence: TGTGCCAGCAGCCGTTGGACTAGCGGGGCCTACAATGAGCAGTTCTTC. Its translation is CASSRWTSGAYNEQFF.

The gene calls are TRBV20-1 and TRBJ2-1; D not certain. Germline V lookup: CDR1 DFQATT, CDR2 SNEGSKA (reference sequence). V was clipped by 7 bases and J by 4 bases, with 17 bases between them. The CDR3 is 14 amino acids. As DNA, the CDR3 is TGCAGTGGATTTCGAGTTTTGGGGTACAATGAGCAGTTCTTC. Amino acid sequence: CSGFRVLGYNEQFF.

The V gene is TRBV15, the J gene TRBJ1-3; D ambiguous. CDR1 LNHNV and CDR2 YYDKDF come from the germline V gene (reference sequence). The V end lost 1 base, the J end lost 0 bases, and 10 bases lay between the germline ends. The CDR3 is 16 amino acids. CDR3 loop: CATSRVDPSSGNTIYF. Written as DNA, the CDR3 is TGTGCCACCAGCAGAGTCGATCCGAGCTCTGGAAACACCATATATTTT.

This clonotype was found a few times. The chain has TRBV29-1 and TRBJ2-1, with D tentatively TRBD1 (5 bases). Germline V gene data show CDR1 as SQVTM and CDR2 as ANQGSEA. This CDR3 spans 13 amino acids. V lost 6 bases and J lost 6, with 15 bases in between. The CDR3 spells CSVGRRQANEQFF. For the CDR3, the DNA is TGCAGCGTGGGGCGGCGACAAGCCAATGAGCAGTTCTTC.

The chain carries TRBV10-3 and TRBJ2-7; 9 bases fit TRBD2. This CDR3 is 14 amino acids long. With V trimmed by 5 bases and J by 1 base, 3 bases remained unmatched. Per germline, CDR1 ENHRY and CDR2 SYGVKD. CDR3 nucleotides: TGTGCCATCAGTCCTAGCGGGGCATCCTACGAGCAGTACTTC. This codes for CAISPSGASYEQYF.

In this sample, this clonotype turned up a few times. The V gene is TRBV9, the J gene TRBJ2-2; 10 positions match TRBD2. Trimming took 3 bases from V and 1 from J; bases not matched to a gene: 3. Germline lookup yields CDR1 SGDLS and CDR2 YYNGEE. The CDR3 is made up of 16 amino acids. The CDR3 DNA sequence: TGTGCCAGCAGCGCCCGGACTAGCGGGAACACCGGGGAGCTGTTTTTT. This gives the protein CASSARTSGNTGELFF. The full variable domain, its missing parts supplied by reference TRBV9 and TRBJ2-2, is DSGVTQTPKHLITATGQRVTLRCSPRSGDLSVYWYQQSLDQGLQFLIQYYNGEERAKGNILERFSAQQFPDLHSELNLSSLELGDSALYFCASSARTSGNTGELFFGEGSRLTVL.

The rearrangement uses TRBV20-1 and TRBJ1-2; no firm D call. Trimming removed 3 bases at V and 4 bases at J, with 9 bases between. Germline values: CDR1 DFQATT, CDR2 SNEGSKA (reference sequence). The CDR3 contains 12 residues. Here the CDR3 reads CSARDSPYGYTF. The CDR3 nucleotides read TGCAGTGCTAGGGACTCCCCCTATGGCTACACCTTC.

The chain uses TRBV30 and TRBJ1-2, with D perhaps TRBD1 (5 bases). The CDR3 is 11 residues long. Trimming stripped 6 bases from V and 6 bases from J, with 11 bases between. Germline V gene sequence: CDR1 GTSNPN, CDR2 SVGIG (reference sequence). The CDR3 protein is CACGRTHGYTF. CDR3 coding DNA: TGTGCCTGTGGGCGGACACATGGCTACACCTTC.

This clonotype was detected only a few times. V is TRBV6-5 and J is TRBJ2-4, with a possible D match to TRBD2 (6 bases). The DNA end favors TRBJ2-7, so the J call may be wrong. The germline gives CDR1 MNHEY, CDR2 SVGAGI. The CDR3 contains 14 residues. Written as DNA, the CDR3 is TGTGCCAGCAGTTACCGGGGGATACACAACGAGCAGTACTTC. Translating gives CASSYRGIHNEQYF.

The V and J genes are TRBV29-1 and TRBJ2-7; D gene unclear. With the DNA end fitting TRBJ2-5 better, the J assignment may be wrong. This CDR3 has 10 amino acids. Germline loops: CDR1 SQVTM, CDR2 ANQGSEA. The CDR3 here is CAIRVETQYF. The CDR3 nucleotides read TGCGCCATTAGAGTGGAGACCCAGTACTTC.

CDR3 DNA: TGTGCCTGGAGGCCCTGGGGGGAAACTAGTGGCTACACCTTC. Translated: CAWRPWGETSGYTF. The genes are TRBV30 and TRBJ1-2, with a weak D call TRBD1 (5 bases). The germline V gene has CDR1 GTSNPN and CDR2 SVGIG (reference sequence). The V end lost 3 bases, the J end lost 7 bases, and 18 bases lay between the germline ends. The length of the CDR3 is 14 residues. The complete variable domain, with remaining parts taken from reference TRBV30 and TRBJ1-2, reads SQTIHQWPATLVQPVGSPLSLECTVEGTSNPNLYWYRQAAGRGLQLLFYSVGIGQISSEVPQNLSASRPQDRQFILSSKKLLLSDSGFYLCAWRPWGETSGYTFGSGTRLTVV.

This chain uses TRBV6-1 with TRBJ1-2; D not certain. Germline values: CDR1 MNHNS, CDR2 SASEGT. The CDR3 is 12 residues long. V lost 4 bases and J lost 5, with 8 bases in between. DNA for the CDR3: TGTGCCAGCAGTGTCCAGGCTTATGGCTACACCTTC. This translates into CASSVQAYGYTF.

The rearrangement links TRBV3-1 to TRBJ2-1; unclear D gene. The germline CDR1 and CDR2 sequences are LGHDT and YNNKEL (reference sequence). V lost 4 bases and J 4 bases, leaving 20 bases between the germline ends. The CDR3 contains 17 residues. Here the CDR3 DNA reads TGTGCCAGCAGCCTCCAATTGGAGCGCTTTTCTTACAATGAGCAGTTCTTC. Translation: CASSLQLERFSYNEQFF.

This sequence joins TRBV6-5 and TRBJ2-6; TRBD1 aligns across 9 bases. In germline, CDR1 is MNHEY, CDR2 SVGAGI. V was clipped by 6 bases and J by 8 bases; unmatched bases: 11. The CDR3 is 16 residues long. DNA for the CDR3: TGTGCCAGCAGCCTTGCGGGACAGGGAAGGACCAACGTCCTGACTTTC. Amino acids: CASSLAGQGRTNVLTF.

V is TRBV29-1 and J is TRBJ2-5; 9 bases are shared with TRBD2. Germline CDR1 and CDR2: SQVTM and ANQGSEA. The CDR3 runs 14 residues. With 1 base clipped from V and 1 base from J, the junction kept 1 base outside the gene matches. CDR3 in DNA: TGCAGCGTTGAAGGGCGGGAGGGCCAAGAGACCCAGTACTTC. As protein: CSVEGREGQETQYF.

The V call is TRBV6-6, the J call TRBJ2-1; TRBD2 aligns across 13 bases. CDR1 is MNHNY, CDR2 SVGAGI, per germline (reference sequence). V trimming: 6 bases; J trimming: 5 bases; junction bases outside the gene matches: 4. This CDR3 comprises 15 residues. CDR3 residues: CASRGLAGTNNEQFF. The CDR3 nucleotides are TGTGCCAGCAGGGGACTAGCGGGAACCAACAATGAGCAGTTCTTC.

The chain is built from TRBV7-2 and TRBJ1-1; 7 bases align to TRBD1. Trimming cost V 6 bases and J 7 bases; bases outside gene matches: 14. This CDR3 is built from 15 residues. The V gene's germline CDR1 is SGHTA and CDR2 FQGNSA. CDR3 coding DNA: TGTGCCAGCAGTTGGGGCAGGGGGGTTAGCGGTGAAGCTTTCTTT. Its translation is CASSWGRGVSGEAFF.

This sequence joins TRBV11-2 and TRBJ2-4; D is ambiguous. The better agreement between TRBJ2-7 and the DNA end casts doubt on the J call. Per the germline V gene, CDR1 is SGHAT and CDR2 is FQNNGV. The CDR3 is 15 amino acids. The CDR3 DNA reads TGTGCCAGCAGCTTAGGGGTCGTCCTTTCCTACGAGCAGTACTTC. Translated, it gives CASSLGVVLSYEQYF.

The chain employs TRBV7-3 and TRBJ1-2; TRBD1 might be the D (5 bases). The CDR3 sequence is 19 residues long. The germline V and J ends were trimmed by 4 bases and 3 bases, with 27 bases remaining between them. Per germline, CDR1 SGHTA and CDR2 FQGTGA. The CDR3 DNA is TGTGCCAGCAGCTCCTCCACGACCCGGGACCACCGTCTATACTATGGCTACACCTTC. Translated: CASSSSTTRDHRLYYGYTF.

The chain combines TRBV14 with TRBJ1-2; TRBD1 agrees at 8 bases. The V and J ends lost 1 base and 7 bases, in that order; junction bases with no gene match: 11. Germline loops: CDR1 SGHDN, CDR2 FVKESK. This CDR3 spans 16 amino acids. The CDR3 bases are TGTGCCAGCAGCCAAGGCTGGACAGGGCTAAGCCGTGGCTACACCTTC. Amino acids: CASSQGWTGLSRGYTF.

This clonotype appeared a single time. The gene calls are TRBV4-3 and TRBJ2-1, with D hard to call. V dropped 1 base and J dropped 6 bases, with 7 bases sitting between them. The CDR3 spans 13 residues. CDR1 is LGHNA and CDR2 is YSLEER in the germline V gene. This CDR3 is CASSQGTVNEQFF. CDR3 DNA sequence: TGCGCCAGCAGCCAAGGGACGGTCAATGAGCAGTTCTTC.

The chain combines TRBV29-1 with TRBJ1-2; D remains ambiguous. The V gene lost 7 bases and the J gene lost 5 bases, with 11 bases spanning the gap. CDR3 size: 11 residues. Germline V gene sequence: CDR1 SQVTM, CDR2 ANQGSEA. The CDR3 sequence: CSAGPRYGYTF. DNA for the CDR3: TGCAGCGCGGGCCCAAGGTATGGCTACACCTTC.